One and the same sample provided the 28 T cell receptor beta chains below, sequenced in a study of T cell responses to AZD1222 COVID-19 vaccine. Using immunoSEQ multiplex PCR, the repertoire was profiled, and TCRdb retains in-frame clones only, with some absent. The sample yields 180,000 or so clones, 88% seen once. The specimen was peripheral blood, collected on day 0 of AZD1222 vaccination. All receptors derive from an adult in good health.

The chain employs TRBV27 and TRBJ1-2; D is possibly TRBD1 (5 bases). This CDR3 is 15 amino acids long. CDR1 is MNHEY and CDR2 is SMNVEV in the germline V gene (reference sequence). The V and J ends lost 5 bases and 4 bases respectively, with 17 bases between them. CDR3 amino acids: CASSPRTTSSYGYTF. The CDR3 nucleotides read TGTGCCAGCAGTCCTAGGACAACATCTTCCTATGGCTACACCTTC.

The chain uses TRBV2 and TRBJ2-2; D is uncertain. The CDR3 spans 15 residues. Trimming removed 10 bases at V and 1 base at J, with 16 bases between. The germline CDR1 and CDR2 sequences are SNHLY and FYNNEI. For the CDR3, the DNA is TGTGCCATCCCCCCCGCAGTGGAGAACACCGGGGAGCTGTTTTTT. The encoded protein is CAIPPAVENTGELFF.

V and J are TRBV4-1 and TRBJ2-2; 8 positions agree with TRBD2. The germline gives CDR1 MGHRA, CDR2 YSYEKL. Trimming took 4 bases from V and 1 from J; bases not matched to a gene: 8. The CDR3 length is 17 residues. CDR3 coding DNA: TGCGCCAGCAGCCTCAACCCCAGCGGGGGGAACACCGGGGAGCTGTTTTTT. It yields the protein CASSLNPSGGNTGELFF.

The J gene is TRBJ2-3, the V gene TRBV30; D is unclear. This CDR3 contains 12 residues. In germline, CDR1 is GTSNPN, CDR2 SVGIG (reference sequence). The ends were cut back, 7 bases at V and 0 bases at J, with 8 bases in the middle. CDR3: CALKDSTDTQYF. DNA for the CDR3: TGTGCCTTAAAGGATAGCACAGATACGCAGTATTTT.

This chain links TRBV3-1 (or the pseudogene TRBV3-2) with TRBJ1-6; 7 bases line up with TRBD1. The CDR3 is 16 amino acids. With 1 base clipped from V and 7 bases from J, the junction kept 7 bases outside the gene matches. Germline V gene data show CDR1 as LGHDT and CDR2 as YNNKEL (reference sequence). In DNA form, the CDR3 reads TGTGCCAGCAGCCAAGGAGAAGTCAGGGGGAATTCACCCCTCCACTTT. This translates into CASSQGEVRGNSPLHF.

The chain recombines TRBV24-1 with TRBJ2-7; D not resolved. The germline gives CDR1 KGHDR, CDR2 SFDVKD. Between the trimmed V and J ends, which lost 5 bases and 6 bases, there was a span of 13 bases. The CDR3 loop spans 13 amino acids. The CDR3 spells CATSAGRWAEQYF. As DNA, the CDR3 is TGTGCCACCAGTGCGGGTCGATGGGCCGAGCAGTACTTC.

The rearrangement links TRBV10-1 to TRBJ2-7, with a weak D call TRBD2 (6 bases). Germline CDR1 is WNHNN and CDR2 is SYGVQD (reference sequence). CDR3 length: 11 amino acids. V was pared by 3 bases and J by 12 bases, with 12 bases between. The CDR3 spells CASSDTGLLYF. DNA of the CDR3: TGCGCCAGCAGTGACACCGGACTACTGTACTTC.

The CDR3 sequence: CAISEPGLAGTQYF. The CDR3 DNA follows: TGTGCCATCAGTGAGCCGGGACTAGCGGGTACCCAGTACTTC. This chain uses TRBV10-3 with TRBJ2-5; 12 bases fit TRBD2. V lost 2 bases, J lost 8 bases, and 3 bases stayed unmatched. This CDR3 contains 14 residues. CDR1 is ENHRY, CDR2 SYGVKD, per germline.

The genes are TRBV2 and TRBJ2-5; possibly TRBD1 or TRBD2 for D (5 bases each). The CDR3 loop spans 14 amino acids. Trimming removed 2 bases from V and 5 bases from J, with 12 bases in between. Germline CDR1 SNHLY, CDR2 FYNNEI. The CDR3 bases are TGTGCCAGCAGTGAAATGAGCAGGGAGGAGACCCAGTACTTC. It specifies CASSEMSREETQYF.

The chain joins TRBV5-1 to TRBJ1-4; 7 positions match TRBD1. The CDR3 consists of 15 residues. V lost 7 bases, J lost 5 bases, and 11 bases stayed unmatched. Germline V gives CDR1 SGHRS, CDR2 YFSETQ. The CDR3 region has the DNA TGCGCCAGCTCTATAGAGGGACAGTCAAATGAAAAACTGTTTTTT. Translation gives CASSIEGQSNEKLFF.

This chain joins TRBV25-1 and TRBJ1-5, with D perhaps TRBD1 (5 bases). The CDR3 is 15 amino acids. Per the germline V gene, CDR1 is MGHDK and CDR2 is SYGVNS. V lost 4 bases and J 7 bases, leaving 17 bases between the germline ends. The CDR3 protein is CASSGGGQRGQPQHF. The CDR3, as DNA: TGTGCCAGCAGTGGGGGGGGTCAAAGAGGACAGCCCCAGCATTTT.

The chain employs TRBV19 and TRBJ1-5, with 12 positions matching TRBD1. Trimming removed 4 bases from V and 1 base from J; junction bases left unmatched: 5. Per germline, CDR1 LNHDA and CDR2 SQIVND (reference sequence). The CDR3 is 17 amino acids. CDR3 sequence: CASSNRGQGASNQPQHF. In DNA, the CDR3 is TGTGCCAGTAGTAATCGGGGACAGGGGGCCAGCAATCAGCCCCAGCATTTT.

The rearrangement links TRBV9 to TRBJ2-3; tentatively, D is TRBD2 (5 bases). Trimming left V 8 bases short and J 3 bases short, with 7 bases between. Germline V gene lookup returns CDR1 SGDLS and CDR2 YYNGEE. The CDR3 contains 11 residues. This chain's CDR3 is CASGETDTQYF. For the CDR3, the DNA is TGTGCCAGTGGGGAGACAGATACGCAGTATTTT.

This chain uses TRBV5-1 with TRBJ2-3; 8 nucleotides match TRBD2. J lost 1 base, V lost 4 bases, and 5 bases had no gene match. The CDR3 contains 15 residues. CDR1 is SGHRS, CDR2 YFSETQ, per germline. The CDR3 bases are TGCGCCAGCAGCCTAGGGACTAGTCGCACAGATACGCAGTATTTT. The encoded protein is CASSLGTSRTDTQYF.

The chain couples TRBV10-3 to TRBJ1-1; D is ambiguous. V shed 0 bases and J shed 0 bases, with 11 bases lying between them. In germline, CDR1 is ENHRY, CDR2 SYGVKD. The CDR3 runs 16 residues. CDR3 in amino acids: CAISESKVGMNTEAFF. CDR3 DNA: TGTGCCATCAGTGAGTCAAAGGTGGGGATGAACACTGAAGCTTTCTTT.

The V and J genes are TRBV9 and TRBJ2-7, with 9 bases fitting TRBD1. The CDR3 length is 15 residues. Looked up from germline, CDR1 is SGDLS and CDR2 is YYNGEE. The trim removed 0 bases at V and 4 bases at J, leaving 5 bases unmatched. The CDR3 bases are TGTGCCAGCAGCGTAGGGGGACAGGGAAGGTACGAGCAGTACTTC. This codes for CASSVGGQGRYEQYF. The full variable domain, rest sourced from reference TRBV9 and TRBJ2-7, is DSGVTQTPKHLITATGQRVTLRCSPRSGDLSVYWYQQSLDQGLQFLIQYYNGEERAKGNILERFSAQQFPDLHSELNLSSLELGDSALYFCASSVGGQGRYEQYFGPGTRLTVT.

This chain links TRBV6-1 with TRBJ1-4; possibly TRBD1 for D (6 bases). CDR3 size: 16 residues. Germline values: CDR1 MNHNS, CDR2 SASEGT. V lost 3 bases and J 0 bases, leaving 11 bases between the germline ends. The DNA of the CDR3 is TGTGCCAGCAGTGATCAGGGGAGAGCAACTAATGAAAAACTGTTTTTT. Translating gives CASSDQGRATNEKLFF.

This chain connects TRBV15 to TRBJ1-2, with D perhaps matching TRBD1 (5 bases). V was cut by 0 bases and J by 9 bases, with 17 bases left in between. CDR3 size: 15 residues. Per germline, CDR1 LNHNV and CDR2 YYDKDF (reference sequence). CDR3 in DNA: TGTGCCACCAGCAGAGATGGGCGGCAGGGAGGTAGCTACACCTTC. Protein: CATSRDGRQGGSYTF. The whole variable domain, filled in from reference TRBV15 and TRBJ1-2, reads DAMVIQNPRYQVTQFGKPVTLSCSQTLNHNVMYWYQQKSSQAPKLLFHYYDKDFNNEADTPDNFQSRRPNTSFCFLDIRSPGLGDTAMYLCATSRDGRQGGSYTFGSGTRLTVV.

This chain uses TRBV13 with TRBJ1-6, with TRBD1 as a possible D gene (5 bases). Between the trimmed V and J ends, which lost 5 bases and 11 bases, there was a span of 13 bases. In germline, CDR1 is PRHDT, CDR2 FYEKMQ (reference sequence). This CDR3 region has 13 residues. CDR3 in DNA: TGTGCCAGCAGCCTTAGGGGTTCTGCACCCCTCCACTTT. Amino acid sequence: CASSLRGSAPLHF. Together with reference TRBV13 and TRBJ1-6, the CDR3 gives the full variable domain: AAGVIQSPRHLIKEKRETATLKCYPIPRHDTVYWYQQGPGQDPQFLISFYEKMQSDKGSIPDRFSAQQFSDYHSELNMSSLELGDSALYFCASSLRGSAPLHFGNGTRLTVT.

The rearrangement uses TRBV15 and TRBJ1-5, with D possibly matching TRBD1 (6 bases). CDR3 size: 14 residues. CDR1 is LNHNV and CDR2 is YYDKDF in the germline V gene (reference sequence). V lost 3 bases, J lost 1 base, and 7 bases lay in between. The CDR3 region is CATSSRGSNQPQHF. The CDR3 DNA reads TGTGCCACCAGCAGTAGGGGGAGCAATCAGCCCCAGCATTTT.

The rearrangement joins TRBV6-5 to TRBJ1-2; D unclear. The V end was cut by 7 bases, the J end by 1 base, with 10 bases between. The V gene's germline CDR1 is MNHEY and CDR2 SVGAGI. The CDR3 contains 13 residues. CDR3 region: CASTREGNYGYTF. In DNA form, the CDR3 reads TGTGCCAGCACACGGGAGGGTAACTATGGCTACACCTTC.

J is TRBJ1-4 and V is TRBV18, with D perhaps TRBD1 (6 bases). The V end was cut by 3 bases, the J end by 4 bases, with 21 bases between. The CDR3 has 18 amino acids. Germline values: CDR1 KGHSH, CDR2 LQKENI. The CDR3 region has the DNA TGTGCCAGCTCACCGCGAGGAATAGCAGGGGTTGGTAATGAAAAACTGTTTTTT. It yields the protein CASSPRGIAGVGNEKLFF. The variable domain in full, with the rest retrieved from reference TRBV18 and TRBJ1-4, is NAGVMQNPRHLVRRRGQEARLRCSPMKGHSHVYWYRQLPEEGLKFMVYLQKENIIDESGMPKERFSAEFPKEGPSILRIQQVVRGDSAAYFCASSPRGIAGVGNEKLFFGSGTQLSVL.

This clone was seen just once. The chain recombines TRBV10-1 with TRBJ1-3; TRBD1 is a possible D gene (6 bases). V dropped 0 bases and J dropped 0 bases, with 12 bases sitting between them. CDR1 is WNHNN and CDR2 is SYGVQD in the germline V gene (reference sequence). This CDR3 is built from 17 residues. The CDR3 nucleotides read TGCGCCAGCAGTGAGTCGAATGGGACAAACTCTGGAAACACCATATATTTT. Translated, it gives CASSESNGTNSGNTIYF.

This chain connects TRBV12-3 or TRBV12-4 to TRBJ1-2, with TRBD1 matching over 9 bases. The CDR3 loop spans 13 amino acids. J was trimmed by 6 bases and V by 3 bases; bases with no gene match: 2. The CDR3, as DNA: TGTGCCAGCAGTTTCGGACAGGGGAATGGCTACACCTTC. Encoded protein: CASSFGQGNGYTF.

The CDR3 DNA follows: TGTGCCAGCAGCTGGGGCACTTACTCTCGCGAGCAGTACTTC. Translating gives CASSWGTYSREQYF. V gene TRBV7-9 combines with J gene TRBJ2-7, with D perhaps matching TRBD1 (5 bases). The CDR3 sequence is 14 residues long. Germline V gene lookup returns CDR1 SEHNR and CDR2 FQNEAQ (reference sequence). Between the trimmed V and J ends, which lost 4 bases and 6 bases, there was a span of 16 bases.

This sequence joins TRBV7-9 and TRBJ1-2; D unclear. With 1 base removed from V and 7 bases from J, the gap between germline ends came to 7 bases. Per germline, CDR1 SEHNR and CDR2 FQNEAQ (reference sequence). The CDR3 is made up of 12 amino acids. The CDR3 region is CASSLGGVGYTF. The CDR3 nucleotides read TGTGCCAGCAGCTTAGGGGGTGTTGGCTACACCTTC.

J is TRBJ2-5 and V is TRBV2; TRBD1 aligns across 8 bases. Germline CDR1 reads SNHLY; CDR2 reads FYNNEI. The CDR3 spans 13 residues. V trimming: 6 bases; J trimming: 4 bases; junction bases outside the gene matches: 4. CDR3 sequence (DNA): TGTGCCAGCAGGGACAGGGCGGGAGAGACCCAGTACTTC. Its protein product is CASRDRAGETQYF. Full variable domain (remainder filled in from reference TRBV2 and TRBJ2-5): EPEVTQTPSHQVTQMGQEVILRCVPISNHLYFYWYRQILGQKVEFLVSFYNNEISEKSEIFDDQFSVERPDGSNFTLKIRSTKLEDSAMYFCASRDRAGETQYFGPGTRLLVL.

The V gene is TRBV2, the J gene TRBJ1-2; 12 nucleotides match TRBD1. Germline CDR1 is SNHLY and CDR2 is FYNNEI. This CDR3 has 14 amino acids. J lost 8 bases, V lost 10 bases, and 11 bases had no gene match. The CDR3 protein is CATNPRDRGRGYTF. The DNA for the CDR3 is TGTGCCACCAATCCCCGGGACAGGGGGCGGGGCTACACCTTC.